These 16 T cell receptor beta chains were sequenced from one sample in a study of post-analysis software for immune sequencing data (dated by TCRdb to between 2014 and 2016). Study-wide conclusions, independent of this receptor: Patients showed significantly higher frequencies than controls for 4 or 5 TRBV segments, among them TRBV5-6, TRBV5-1 and TRBV20-1.

These receptors are not linked to any known antigen. Library method: PCR. The instrument given in TCRdb is Illumina HiSeq 2500. Unique molecular identifiers were incorporated into TCR beta cDNA libraries to reduce PCR and sequencing biases. TCRdb's own reprocessing of the public reads used fastp at Q25 and MiXCR and kept productive beta chains. Every CDR3 protein is listed once, alongside the most common genes and DNA of its rows. Present in this sample are about 820,000 distinct CDR3 sequences, approximately 50% of which were seen just once. The ten largest clones capture roughly 4.4% of the sample. The material sequenced was blood. The receptors were gathered from a girl aged 10-17 years with multiple sclerosis.

The CDR3 loop is CATSRASSRGPEAFF. In DNA, the CDR3 is TGTGCCACCAGCAGAGCTTCCTCCAGGGGGCCTGAAGCTTTCTTT. J is TRBJ1-1 and V is TRBV15; 8 bases are a match to TRBD1. CDR1 and CDR2 from the germline V gene are LNHNV and YYDKDF (reference sequence). The CDR3 length is 15 residues. V dropped 1 base and J dropped 6; count of bases not matched to a gene: 7.

The chain uses TRBV18 and TRBJ1-2, with 12 bases identical to TRBD1. The CDR3 has 16 amino acids. J gave up 3 bases and V 3 bases, and 5 bases lay outside the gene matches. CDR1 is KGHSH and CDR2 is LQKENI in the germline V gene. CDR3 sequence (DNA): TGTGCCAGCTCACCCCTAGGGACAGGGGGCGACTATGGCTACACCTTC. This encodes CASSPLGTGGDYGYTF.

The CDR3 loop reads CSVARTATYEQYF. The CDR3 coding sequence is TGCAGCGTTGCGCGGACAGCTACCTACGAGCAGTACTTC. This chain connects TRBV29-1 to TRBJ2-7; possible D gene TRBD1, 6 bases. Germline V lookup: CDR1 SQVTM, CDR2 ANQGSEA. This CDR3 region has 13 residues. Between the trimmed V and J ends, which lost 4 bases and 2 bases, there was a span of 12 bases.

The CDR3 bases are TGCGCCAGCAGCTTGGGGCGGGGGGACACAGATACGCAGTATTTT. The encoded protein is CASSLGRGDTDTQYF. The chain couples TRBV5-1 to TRBJ2-3; TRBD2 agrees at 8 bases. Germline trimming cut 0 bases from V and 2 bases from J; bases unmatched to any gene: 2. The CDR3 covers 15 residues. The V gene's germline CDR1 is SGHRS and CDR2 YFSETQ.

V and J are TRBV20-1 and TRBJ1-4; D is unresolved. The length of the CDR3 is 15 residues. Per the germline V gene, CDR1 is DFQATT and CDR2 is SNEGSKA (reference sequence). V was trimmed by 5 bases and J by 0 bases, leaving 13 bases between them. CDR3 sequence (DNA): TGCAGTGCTGGTCTGGGATCTTCAACTAATGAAAAACTGTTTTTT. It yields the protein CSAGLGSSTNEKLFF.

This clonotype has a handful of counts. The V gene is TRBV29-1, the J gene TRBJ2-7; weak D call: TRBD2 (5 bases). The CDR3 runs 13 residues. The germline CDR1 and CDR2 sequences are SQVTM and ANQGSEA. Trimming shortened V by 4 bases and J by 0 bases, and 10 bases separated the two germline ends. CDR3 residues: CSVAVGLSYEQYF. The CDR3 bases are TGCAGCGTTGCAGTTGGACTCTCCTACGAGCAGTACTTC.

The chain couples TRBV7-3 to TRBJ2-1; D remains ambiguous. CDR1 and CDR2 (germline): SGHTA, FQGTGA. V was cut by 5 bases and J by 5 bases, with 10 bases left in between. The CDR3 has 13 amino acids. CDR3 nucleotide sequence: TGTGCCAGCAGCATGAGCTTTGACAATGAGCAGTTCTTC. Its translation: CASSMSFDNEQFF.

The genes are TRBV20-1 and TRBJ1-6, with 7 positions matching TRBD1. Trimming at V came to 0 bases and at J to 4 bases, leaving 3 bases not matched to a gene. The CDR3 is 15 residues long. CDR1 is DFQATT and CDR2 is SNEGSKA in the germline V gene (reference sequence). The CDR3 spells CSARDPGQYNSPLHF. CDR3 in DNA: TGCAGTGCTAGAGATCCGGGACAGTATAATTCACCCCTCCACTTT.

This chain uses TRBV30 with TRBJ1-2; weak D call: TRBD1 (5 bases). Germline lookup yields CDR1 GTSNPN and CDR2 SVGIG (reference sequence). This CDR3 region has 15 residues. Deletions cut 2 bases from V and 4 bases from J, with 17 bases between. The CDR3 region has the DNA TGTGCCTGGAGTATCTCCGGGACGGCAATCTATGGCTACACCTTC. It translates to CAWSISGTAIYGYTF.

The chain carries TRBV7-3 and TRBJ1-1, with D possibly TRBD1 on 6 matching bases. V lost 5 bases to trimming and J lost 5 bases, with 18 bases between them. The CDR3 sequence is 15 residues long. CDR1 is SGHTA, CDR2 FQGTGA, per germline. The CDR3 sequence: CASSPSGGGGTEAFF. CDR3 sequence (DNA): TGTGCCAGCAGCCCCTCGGGGGGCGGAGGAACTGAAGCTTTCTTT.

This chain uses TRBV29-1 with TRBJ2-5; D uncertain. With 7 bases removed from V and 5 bases from J, the gap between germline ends came to 8 bases. Germline assignment: CDR1 SQVTM and CDR2 ANQGSEA. The CDR3 covers 10 residues. The CDR3 is CSGGRETQYF. The CDR3 nucleotides are TGCAGCGGAGGCCGGGAGACCCAGTACTTC.

V is TRBV4-1 and J is TRBJ2-5, with unresolved D. Looked up from germline, CDR1 is MGHRA and CDR2 is YSYEKL. The CDR3 extends over 13 amino acids. V gave up 4 bases and J gave up 3 bases, with 9 bases separating them. Here the CDR3 reads CASSRGFKETQYF. In nucleotides, the CDR3 is TGCGCCAGCAGCCGGGGATTCAAAGAGACCCAGTACTTC.

The chain joins TRBV6-5 to TRBJ2-3; no reliable D call. V was clipped by 5 bases and J by 0 bases, with 12 bases between them. The CDR3 covers 15 residues. CDR1 and CDR2 from the germline V gene are MNHEY and SVGAGI. CDR3 in DNA: TGTGCCAGCAGTCCATACGTTGCTAGCACAGATACGCAGTATTTT. Protein: CASSPYVASTDTQYF.

Written as DNA, the CDR3 is TGTGCCAGCTCACCCTTAACAGGGCTTCTAGAGACCCAGTACTTC. It yields the protein CASSPLTGLLETQYF. The V gene is TRBV18, the J gene TRBJ2-5, with D possibly being TRBD1 (6 bases). CDR1 KGHSH and CDR2 LQKENI come from the germline V gene. The CDR3 spans 15 residues. The germline V and J ends were trimmed by 3 bases and 4 bases, with 15 bases remaining between them.

This chain joins TRBV29-1 and TRBJ2-5, with D perhaps TRBD2 (5 bases). V gave up 0 bases and J gave up 1 base, with 9 bases separating them. The CDR3 length is 14 residues. Germline V gene lookup returns CDR1 SQVTM and CDR2 ANQGSEA. CDR3 protein: CSVEDRGVQETQYF. The CDR3 DNA follows: TGCAGCGTTGAAGATCGGGGTGTCCAAGAGACCCAGTACTTC.

The V gene is TRBV10-3, the J gene TRBJ1-2; D uncertain. The CDR3 runs to 13 residues. Germline V CDR1 and CDR2: ENHRY, SYGVKD. V gave up 7 bases and J gave up 8 bases, with 17 bases separating them. This chain's CDR3 is CAITSEGQTGYTF. The CDR3, as DNA: TGTGCCATCACCTCTGAGGGTCAGACGGGCTACACCTTC.